These T cell receptor beta chains were read from a single sample in a study of post-analysis software for immune sequencing data. A single record per CDR3 protein comes from TCRdb applying MiXCR to the PCR reads. The sample includes about 500,000 distinct CDR3 sequences, under 55% of them seen just once. The sample taken for sequencing was blood. The receptors originated from a girl aged 5 to 17 with multiple sclerosis. The CDR3 runs from the conserved cysteine through the conserved F or W. A D gene is named only where the DNA matches it firmly. The size of a clone is reported for some rows only, either as once, few or many, or as a class for expanded clones.

TRBV20-1	.	.	TRBJ1-4	TGCAGTGCTAGAGATTCACGGCACTCTAATGAAAAACTGTTTTTT	CSARDSRHSNEKLFF
TRBV12-3/TRBV12-4	.	.	TRBJ2-1	TGTGCCAGCAGTCCTCCTTGGTATGAGCAGTTCTTC	CASSPPWYEQFF
TRBV28	.	once	TRBJ2-7	TGTGCCAGCAGTTTAGGTCTAGATAGCTCCTACGAGCAGTACTTC	CASSLGLDSSYEQYF
TRBV3-1	TRBD1	.	TRBJ1-2	TGTGCCAGCAGCGACCGACAGGGTCGGGGCTATGGCTACACCTTC	CASSDRQGRGYGYTF
TRBV7-3	.	.	TRBJ2-3	TGTGCCAGCAGCCGCGGGACTGGCACAGATACGCAGTATTTT	CASSRGTGTDTQYF
TRBV10-3	TRBD1	once	TRBJ1-1	TGTGCCATCAGAGGGGACAGGGGCAACACTGAAGCTTTCTTT	CAIRGDRGNTEAFF
TRBV3-1	.	.	TRBJ2-3	TGTGCCAGCAGCCAAGATCTGGCAGGGGATCGTACGCAGTATTTT	CASSQDLAGDRTQYF
TRBV24-1	TRBD2	.	TRBJ2-1	TGTGCCACCAGCGAGCCCCGACTAGCGGCTTACAATGAGCAGTTCTTC	CATSEPRLAAYNEQFF
TRBV27	TRBD2	few	TRBJ2-7	TGTGCCAGCAGTATCCGGACTAGCGGGATCCCCTCCTACGAGCAGTACTTC	CASSIRTSGIPSYEQYF
TRBV10-1	.	few	TRBJ2-7	TGCGCCAGCAGTGACGGGGTAAACTACGAGCAGTACTTC	CASSDGVNYEQYF
TRBV20-1	TRBD2	once	TRBJ2-1	TGCAGTGCTACCGACCGACGGGAGGGCTCCTACAATGAGCAGTTCTTC	CSATDRREGSYNEQFF
TRBV4-3	.	few	TRBJ2-1	TGCGCCAGCAGCCAAGATAGAGGCGGGTCCTACAATGAGCAGTTCTTC	CASSQDRGGSYNEQFF
TRBV28	.	few	TRBJ2-6	TGTGCCAGCAGACTAACCTCTGGGGCCAACGTCCTGACTTTC	CASRLTSGANVLTF
TRBV20-1	TRBD2	.	TRBJ2-7	TGCAGTGCTGGAGCGGGAGTTACCTACGAGCAGTACTTC	CSAGAGVTYEQYF
TRBV4-3	.	.	TRBJ2-1	TGCGCCAGCAGCCAAACCCGTCTTTCTTCGAATGAGCAGTTCTTC	CASSQTRLSSNEQFF
TRBV29-1	TRBD1	.	TRBJ2-5	TGCAGCGTCCTGGACAGGGAAGAGACCCAGTACTTC	CSVLDREETQYF
TRBV14	.	once	TRBJ2-3	TGTGCCAGCAGCCAAGAGGGCGGAGGGAGGACAGATACGCAGTATTTT	CASSQEGGGRTDTQYF
TRBV7-2	.	once	TRBJ2-1	TGTGCCAGCAGCTTAGCTGCAGGGAGTTACAATGAGCAGTTCTTC	CASSLAAGSYNEQFF
TRBV2	TRBD2	.	TRBJ2-1	TGTGCCAGCAGTTTCGACGGGGGGTACAATGAGCAGTTCTTC	CASSFDGGYNEQFF
TRBV9	.	.	TRBJ1-1	TGTGCCAGCAGCCCCGCCCAGTCATTTGATGGCGAAGCTTTCTTT	CASSPAQSFDGEAFF
TRBV10-3	.	.	TRBJ1-4	TGTGCCATCAGTGAGTCGGGCGGACCGGGGGAAAAACTGTTTTTT	CAISESGGPGEKLFF
TRBV12-3/TRBV12-4	.	.	TRBJ1-1	TGTGCCAGCAGTGCCACAGGGAGAACTGAAGCTTTCTTT	CASSATGRTEAFF
TRBV20-1	.	.	TRBJ2-1	TGCAGTGCTGCTAACTGGAGCTCCTACAATGAGCAGTTCTTC	CSAANWSSYNEQFF